This T cell receptor (beta chain) was profiled in a study of PD-1 blockade in mismatch repair-deficient tumors. Trimming cost V 2 bases and J 7 bases, with 15 bases left between them. Germline CDR1 is MRHNA and CDR2 is SNTAGT. There are 15 residues in the CDR3. Concerning this clone itself: Its antigen is not identified.

Only in-frame clones appear in the TCRdb table, and some are missing; sequencing was by immunoSEQ multiplex PCR. Of 16,000 or so clones in the sample, 70% to 85% were seen once. Time point defined: approximately 9-day in vitro stimulation with candidate neoantigen peptide 5. A few pembrolizumab responders had their TCRs sequenced. Several ELISpot-reactive neoantigen peptides each drove an approximately 10-day in vitro stimulation. This sequence was found in an adult with mismatch repair-deficient cancer. Sequencing used cells cultured in vitro, obtained from a patient treated with pembrolizumab. This rearrangement joins TRBV6-4 to TRBJ2-1, with D perhaps matching TRBD2 (6 bases). The CDR3, as DNA: TGTGCCAGCAGTGACGTGGCAGGGAGGTGGAATGAGCAGTTCTTC. It translates to CASSDVAGRWNEQFF.